This T cell receptor beta chain was profiled in a study of blood T cell repertoires in COVID-19. Profiling relied on immunoSEQ multiplex PCR, and the TCRdb table lists in-frame clones only, not all of them. The sample holds a few hundred thousand clones, 75% to 90% seen once. The junction had 5 bases not matched to a gene; V was cut back by 8 bases and J by 5 bases. This CDR3 region has 12 residues. CDR1 LGHDT and CDR2 YNNKEL come from the germline V gene (reference sequence). V usage is TRBV3-1 (or the pseudogene TRBV3-2) and J usage is TRBJ1-2; 7 bases line up with TRBD1. This TCR derives from a woman aged 25-40 years who had recovered from COVID-19. Material: peripheral blood. CDR3 sequence reads: CASEGAGYGYTF. Here the CDR3 DNA reads TGTGCCAGCGAGGGGGCAGGGTATGGCTACACCTTC.